The next 14 T cell receptor beta chains were all read from a single sample in a study of blood T cell repertoires in COVID-19 (TCRdb year 2020). Preparation of the library involved the immunoSEQ multiplex PCR assay. TCRdb carries this immuneACCESS record with in-frame sequences only. Its versions omit some clonotypes, under half of them owing to an unresolved V gene in the studies checked, with the rest unexplained. A total of tens of thousands of clones appear in this sample, roughly 80% of them only once. The ten largest clones represent roughly 10% of the sample. The sample was peripheral blood. These receptors were obtained from a man aged 55 to 70 in a cohort sampled during active COVID-19.

The chain joins TRBV28 to TRBJ1-5; D is unresolved. CDR1 and CDR2 (germline): MDHEN, SYDVKM. The CDR3 spans 13 residues. CDR3 in DNA: TGTTCTTCCCGAGGCAGCATAAATCAGCCCCAGCATTTT. This translates into CSSRGSINQPQHF.

The DNA of the CDR3 is TGCGCCAGCAAGAGAGGGACAGCCCCCGAGCAGTACTTC. Translating gives CASKRGTAPEQYF. J is TRBJ2-7 and V is TRBV5-1; 7 nucleotides match TRBD1. J lost 6 bases, V lost 6 bases, and 9 bases had no gene match. Germline V gene data show CDR1 as SGHRS and CDR2 as YFSETQ. The CDR3 covers 13 residues.

The V gene is TRBV4-3, the J gene TRBJ2-5; TRBD2 might be the D (7 bases). The V gene's germline CDR1 is LGHNA and CDR2 YSLEER. With 0 bases removed from V and 4 bases from J, the gap between germline ends came to 12 bases. The CDR3 spans 15 residues. CDR3: CASSQEWGGGETQYF. The CDR3 nucleotides are TGCGCCAGCAGCCAAGAGTGGGGGGGCGGAGAGACCCAGTACTTC.

This rearrangement joins TRBV28 to TRBJ2-7, with D perhaps TRBD2 (6 bases). CDR1 is MDHEN, CDR2 SYDVKM, per germline. Trimming removed 4 bases from V and 5 bases from J, with 12 bases in between. CDR3 length: 13 residues. The CDR3 reads CASSSPGRNEQYF. Here the CDR3 DNA reads TGTGCCAGCAGTTCTCCAGGGAGGAACGAGCAGTACTTC.

This sequence joins TRBV6-2 or TRBV6-3 and TRBJ1-5; unclear D gene. Per germline, CDR1 MNHEY and CDR2 SVGEGT. The V end lost 4 bases, the J end lost 4 bases, and 11 bases lay between the germline ends. This CDR3 region has 14 residues. The CDR3 DNA reads as TGTGCCAGCAGTTCCCAGGCAGAAAATCAGCCCCAGCATTTT. Translated: CASSSQAENQPQHF.

Turning to this clone: At the DNA level, this CDR3 is encoded by other sequences in the same sample as well. The V gene is TRBV5-1, the J gene TRBJ2-7, with 9 bases lining up with TRBD1. Per the germline V gene, CDR1 is SGHRS and CDR2 is YFSETQ. J was trimmed by 3 bases and V by 3 bases; bases with no gene match: 4. CDR3 length: 14 residues. The CDR3 DNA sequence: TGCGCCAGCAGCTGGACAGGGGAGGGCTACGAGCAGTACTTC. Amino acid sequence: CASSWTGEGYEQYF.

The chain employs TRBV14 and TRBJ2-3; D may be TRBD2 (5 bases). This CDR3 spans 13 amino acids. V gave up 4 bases and J gave up 5 bases, with 10 bases separating them. Germline CDR1 reads SGHDN; CDR2 reads FVKESK. For the CDR3, the DNA is TGTGCCAGCAGCCTTACGGAGGTAGATACGCAGTATTTT. Translation: CASSLTEVDTQYF.

The rearrangement links TRBV3-1 (or the pseudogene TRBV3-2) to TRBJ2-5, with D maybe TRBD2 (7 bases). The CDR3 runs 16 residues. Per germline, CDR1 LGHDT and CDR2 YNNKEL (reference sequence). V gave up 4 bases and J gave up 2 bases, with 17 bases separating them. CDR3 amino acids: CASSLWGRGAQETQYF. CDR3 nucleotides: TGTGCCAGCAGCCTTTGGGGGAGGGGGGCTCAAGAGACCCAGTACTTC.

The J gene is TRBJ1-1, the V gene TRBV6-2 or TRBV6-3; 7 bases agree with TRBD1. Trimming at V came to 6 bases and at J to 4 bases, leaving 8 bases not matched to a gene. There are 14 residues in the CDR3. Germline CDR1 and CDR2: MNHEY and SVGEGT. CDR3 DNA: TGTGCCAGCAGCCCGACAGGGATCGGCACTGAAGCTTTCTTT. Protein: CASSPTGIGTEAFF.

The rearrangement links TRBV18 to TRBJ1-2, with D unresolved. The germline V gene encodes CDR1 KGHSH and CDR2 LQKENI. V was pared by 2 bases and J by 0 bases, with 7 bases between. CDR3 length equals 14 residues. DNA of the CDR3: TGTGCCAGCTCACCAATGGGAGCTAACTATGGCTACACCTTC. Its protein is CASSPMGANYGYTF.

The rearrangement links TRBV9 to TRBJ1-3; D gene unclear. Germline assignment: CDR1 SGDLS and CDR2 YYNGEE. This CDR3 region has 14 residues. The V and J ends lost 3 bases and 0 bases respectively, with 7 bases between them. In DNA form, the CDR3 reads TGTGCCAGCAGCGCCACACACTCTGGAAACACCATATATTTT. Its protein is CASSATHSGNTIYF.

The chain is built from TRBV7-9 and TRBJ1-2; 9 positions match TRBD1. V gave up 5 bases and J gave up 7 bases; unmatched junction bases: 8. Per the germline V gene, CDR1 is SEHNR and CDR2 is FQNEAQ (reference sequence). There are 14 residues in the CDR3. DNA for the CDR3: TGTGCCAGCAGCGTTGGAACAGGGGGCGTTGGCTACACCTTC. Its protein product is CASSVGTGGVGYTF.

In DNA form, the CDR3 reads TGTGCCAGTAGTATAGGCGGCGGAACTAATGAAAAACTGTTTTTT. Translation: CASSIGGGTNEKLFF. This chain uses TRBV19 with TRBJ1-4; D call uncertain. The CDR3 consists of 15 residues. Germline V gene lookup returns CDR1 LNHDA and CDR2 SQIVND (reference sequence). With 1 base removed from V and 1 base from J, the gap between germline ends came to 7 bases.

The table lists this clone with a few counts. The gene calls are TRBV7-4 and TRBJ2-1; 9 bases align to TRBD2. Germline loops: CDR1 SGHVT, CDR2 SQSDAQ. The CDR3 totals 18 residues. V lost 3 bases, J lost 0 bases, and 9 bases stayed unmatched. CDR3 amino acids: CASSFNILAGNSYNEQFF. The DNA of the CDR3 is TGTGCCAGCAGCTTTAACATACTAGCGGGTAACTCCTACAATGAGCAGTTCTTC.